This entry lists 10 T cell receptor beta chains sequenced from one sample in a study of blood T cell repertoires in COVID-19. Sequencing was performed with immunoSEQ multiplex PCR; in TCRdb, only in-frame clones are kept and a portion is missing. The sample yields 200,000 to 300,000 clones, 84% seen once. Sample: peripheral blood. These receptors all come from a man aged 50-59 years with acute or convalescent COVID-19.

The rearrangement links TRBV19 to TRBJ1-1, with D maybe TRBD1 (5 bases). V lost 4 bases to trimming and J lost 1 base, with 16 bases between them. This CDR3 region has 16 residues. Germline loops: CDR1 LNHDA, CDR2 SQIVND (reference sequence). This CDR3 is CASSTPGRGGNTEAFF. DNA for the CDR3: TGTGCCAGTAGTACTCCCGGGAGGGGTGGGAACACTGAAGCTTTCTTT.

This sequence joins TRBV3-1 (or the pseudogene TRBV3-2) and TRBJ2-1; D may be TRBD1 (6 bases). The CDR3 covers 14 residues. CDR1 LGHDT and CDR2 YNNKEL come from the germline V gene (reference sequence). V gave up 2 bases and J gave up 3 bases, with 8 bases separating them. CDR3 nucleotide sequence: TGTGCCAGCAGCCAACAGGGGCACTACAATGAGCAGTTCTTC. As protein: CASSQQGHYNEQFF.

This clone was seen a single time. The chain's CDR3 is CASSSRRSSVNEQFF. CDR3 bases: TGTGCCAGCAGCTCCCGACGTAGCAGCGTCAATGAGCAGTTCTTC. This chain joins TRBV9 and TRBJ2-1; D is ambiguous. V lost 4 bases to trimming and J lost 6 bases, with 17 bases between them. The CDR3 consists of 15 residues. Germline loops: CDR1 SGDLS, CDR2 YYNGEE.

As regards this clone: The junction differs from germline at one of its ends, possibly a read error. The gene calls are TRBV18 and TRBJ1-2, with 7 bases lining up with TRBD1. Germline V gene data show CDR1 as KGHSH and CDR2 as LQKENI. This CDR3 region has 14 residues. This CDR3 reads CASSPSDRLWGYIF. The CDR3 DNA reads TGTGCCAGCTCACCCTCGGACAGGCTCTGGGGCTACATCTTC.

This clone was observed once. The chain links TRBV4-2 to TRBJ2-4, with 13 nucleotides matching TRBD2. Unmatched junction bases numbered 7, after V lost 3 bases and J lost 2 bases. Germline CDR1 LGHNA, CDR2 YNFKEQ. This CDR3 region has 18 residues. This chain's CDR3 is CASSQGLAGLVTKNIQYF. CDR3 sequence (DNA): TGTGCCAGCAGCCAGGGACTAGCGGGACTTGTAACCAAAAACATTCAGTACTTC.

The chain recombines TRBV5-6 with TRBJ1-1; 10 positions agree with TRBD1. CDR3 length: 16 residues. J lost 4 bases, V lost 2 bases, and 8 bases had no gene match. Germline loops: CDR1 SGHDT, CDR2 YYEEEE. The DNA for the CDR3 is TGTGCCAGCAGCTTTGGGACAGGGGTTTTGGGCACTGAAGCTTTCTTT. Translated, it gives CASSFGTGVLGTEAFF.

The gene calls are TRBV10-1 and TRBJ1-2; unclear D gene. The CDR3 has 16 amino acids. CDR1 and CDR2 from the germline V gene are WNHNN and SYGVQD (reference sequence). Trimming took 2 bases from V and 1 from J, leaving 14 bases between them. CDR3 in DNA: TGCGCCAGCAGTGAGAGCCGACAACCAGTTAACTATGGCTACACCTTC. Amino acids: CASSESRQPVNYGYTF.

This clone turned up a few times. The chain employs TRBV6-5 and TRBJ1-1; TRBD1 agrees at 7 bases. The CDR3 contains 15 residues. Germline values: CDR1 MNHEY, CDR2 SVGAGI. Trimming removed 0 bases from V and 5 bases from J; junction bases left unmatched: 6. CDR3 in amino acids: CASSYSRGRGTEAFF. CDR3 nucleotides: TGTGCCAGCAGTTACTCGAGGGGGCGGGGAACTGAAGCTTTCTTT.

V is TRBV5-6 and J is TRBJ1-1; maybe TRBD1 (5 bases). The CDR3 is 13 amino acids. Germline V gene lookup returns CDR1 SGHDT and CDR2 YYEEEE. Trimming removed 1 base at V and 10 bases at J, with 14 bases between. For the CDR3, the DNA is TGTGCCAGCAGCTTGAGGGGCGAGGTTGGAGCTTTCTTT. Amino acid sequence: CASSLRGEVGAFF.

The genes are TRBV6-5 and TRBJ1-2; 8 bases line up with TRBD1. Losses at the gene ends were 2 bases for V and 1 base for J; bases not matched to a gene: 6. The CDR3 has 16 amino acids. Looked up from germline, CDR1 is MNHEY and CDR2 is SVGAGI. CDR3 loop: CASSYVRGRGNYGYTF. The CDR3 region has the DNA TGTGCCAGCAGTTACGTCAGGGGGCGCGGTAACTATGGCTACACCTTC.